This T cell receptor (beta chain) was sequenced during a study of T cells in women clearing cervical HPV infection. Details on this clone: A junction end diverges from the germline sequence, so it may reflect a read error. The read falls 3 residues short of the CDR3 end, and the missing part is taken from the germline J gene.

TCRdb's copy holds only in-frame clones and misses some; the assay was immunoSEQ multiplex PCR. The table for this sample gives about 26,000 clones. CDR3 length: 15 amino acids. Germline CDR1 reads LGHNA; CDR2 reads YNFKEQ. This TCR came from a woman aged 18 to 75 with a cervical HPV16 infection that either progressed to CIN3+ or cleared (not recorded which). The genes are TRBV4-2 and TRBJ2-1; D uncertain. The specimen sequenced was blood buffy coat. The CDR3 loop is CASSSDGLDYNEQFF. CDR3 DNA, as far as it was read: TGCGCCAGCAGCTCAGACGGTCTAGATTACAATGAG.